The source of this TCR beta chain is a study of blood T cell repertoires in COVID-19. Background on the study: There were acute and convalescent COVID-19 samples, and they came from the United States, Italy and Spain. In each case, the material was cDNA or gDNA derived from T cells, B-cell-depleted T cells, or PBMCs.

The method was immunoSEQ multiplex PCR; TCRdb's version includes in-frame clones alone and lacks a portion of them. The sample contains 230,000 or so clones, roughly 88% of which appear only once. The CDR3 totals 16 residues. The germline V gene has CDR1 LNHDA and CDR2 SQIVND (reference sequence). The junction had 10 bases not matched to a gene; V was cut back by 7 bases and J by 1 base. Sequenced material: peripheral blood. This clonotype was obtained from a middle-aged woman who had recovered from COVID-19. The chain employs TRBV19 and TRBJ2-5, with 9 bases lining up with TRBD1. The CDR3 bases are TGTGCCAGTACAAGAGGGTTGGACAGGGGCCAAGAGACCCAGTACTTC. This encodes CASTRGLDRGQETQYF.